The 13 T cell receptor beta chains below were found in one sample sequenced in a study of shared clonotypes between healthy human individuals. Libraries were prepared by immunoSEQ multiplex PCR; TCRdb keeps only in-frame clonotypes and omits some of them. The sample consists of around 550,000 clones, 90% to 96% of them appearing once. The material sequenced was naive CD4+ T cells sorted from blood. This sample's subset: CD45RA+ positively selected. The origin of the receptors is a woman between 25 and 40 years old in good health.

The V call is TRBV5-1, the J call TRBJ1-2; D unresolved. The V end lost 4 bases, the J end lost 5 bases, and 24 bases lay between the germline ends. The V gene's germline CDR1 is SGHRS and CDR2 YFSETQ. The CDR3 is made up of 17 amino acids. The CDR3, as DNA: TGCGCCAGCAGCCCGGGGATACCAGGACTTCGAGATTATGGCTACACCTTC. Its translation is CASSPGIPGLRDYGYTF. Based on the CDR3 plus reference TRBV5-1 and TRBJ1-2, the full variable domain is KAGVTQTPRYLIKTRGQQVTLSCSPISGHRSVSWYQQTPGQGLQFLFEYFSETQRNKGNFPGRFSGRQFSNSRSEMNVSTLELGDSALYLCASSPGIPGLRDYGYTFGSGTRLTVV.

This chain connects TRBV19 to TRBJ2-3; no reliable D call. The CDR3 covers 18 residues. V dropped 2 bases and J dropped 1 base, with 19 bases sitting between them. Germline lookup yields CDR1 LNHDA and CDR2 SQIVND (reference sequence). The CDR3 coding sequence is TGTGCCAGTAGTATACGTCCTTTGGCGAATGCTGGCACAGATACGCAGTATTTT. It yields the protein CASSIRPLANAGTDTQYF.

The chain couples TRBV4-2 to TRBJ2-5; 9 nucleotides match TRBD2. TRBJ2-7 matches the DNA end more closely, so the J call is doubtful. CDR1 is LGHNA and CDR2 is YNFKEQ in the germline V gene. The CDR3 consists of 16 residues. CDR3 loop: CASSPGRGGLAYEQYF. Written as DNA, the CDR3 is TGTGCCAGCAGCCCCGGGAGGGGGGGACTAGCTTACGAGCAGTACTTC.

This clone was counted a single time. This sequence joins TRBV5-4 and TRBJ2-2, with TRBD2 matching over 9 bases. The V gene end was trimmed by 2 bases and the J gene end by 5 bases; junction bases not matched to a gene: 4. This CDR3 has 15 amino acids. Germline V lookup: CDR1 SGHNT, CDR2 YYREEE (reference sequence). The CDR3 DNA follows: TGTGCCAGCAGCTTACTAGCGGGCTCTACCGGGGAGCTGTTTTTT. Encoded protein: CASSLLAGSTGELFF.

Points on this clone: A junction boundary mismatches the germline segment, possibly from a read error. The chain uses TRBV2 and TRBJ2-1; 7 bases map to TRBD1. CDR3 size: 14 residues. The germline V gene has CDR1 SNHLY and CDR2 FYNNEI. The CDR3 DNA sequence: TGTGCCATCCCACAGGGGAGCTCCGACAATGAGCAGTTCTTC. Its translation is CAIPQGSSDNEQFF.

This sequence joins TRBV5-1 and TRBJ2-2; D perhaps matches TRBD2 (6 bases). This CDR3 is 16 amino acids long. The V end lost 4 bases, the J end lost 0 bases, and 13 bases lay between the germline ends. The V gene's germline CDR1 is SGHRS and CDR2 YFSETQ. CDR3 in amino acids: CASSTSSAANTGELFF. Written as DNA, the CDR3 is TGCGCCAGCAGCACCTCTAGCGCCGCGAACACCGGGGAGCTGTTTTTT.

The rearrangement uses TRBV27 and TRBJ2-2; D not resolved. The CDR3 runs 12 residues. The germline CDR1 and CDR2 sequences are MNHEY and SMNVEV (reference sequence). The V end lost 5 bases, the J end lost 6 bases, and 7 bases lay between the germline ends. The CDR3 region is CASSRVPGELFF. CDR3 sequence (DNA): TGTGCCAGCAGTCGGGTCCCCGGGGAGCTGTTTTTT.

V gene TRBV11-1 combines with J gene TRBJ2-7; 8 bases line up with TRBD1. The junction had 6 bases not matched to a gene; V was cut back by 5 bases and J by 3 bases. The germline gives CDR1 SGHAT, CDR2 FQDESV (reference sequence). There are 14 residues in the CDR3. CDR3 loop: CASSLGQAYYEQYF. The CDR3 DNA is TGTGCCAGCAGCCTGGGACAGGCTTACTACGAGCAGTACTTC.

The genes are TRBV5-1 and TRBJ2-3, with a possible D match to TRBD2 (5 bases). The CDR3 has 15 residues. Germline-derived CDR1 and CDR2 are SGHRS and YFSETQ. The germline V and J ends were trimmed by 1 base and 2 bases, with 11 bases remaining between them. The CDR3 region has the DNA TGCGCCAGCAGCTTGTATAGCGCCCACACAGATACGCAGTATTTT. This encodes CASSLYSAHTDTQYF.

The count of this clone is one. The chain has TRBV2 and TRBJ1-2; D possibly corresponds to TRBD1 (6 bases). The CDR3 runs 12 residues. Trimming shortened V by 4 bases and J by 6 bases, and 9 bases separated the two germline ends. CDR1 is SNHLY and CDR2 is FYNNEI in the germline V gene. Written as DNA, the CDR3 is TGTGCCAGCAGTGCGGGGGGCGATGGCTACACCTTC. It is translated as CASSAGGDGYTF.

CDR3 bases: TGTGCCAGCAGCTACCGACTAAGCCCGAACACCGGGGAGCTGTTTTTT. It encodes CASSYRLSPNTGELFF. The chain couples TRBV7-8 to TRBJ2-2; a possible D gene is TRBD2 (5 bases). Germline V gives CDR1 SGHVS, CDR2 FQNEAQ. This CDR3 comprises 16 residues. Trimming took off 4 bases at V and 0 bases at J, with 12 bases between the two ends.

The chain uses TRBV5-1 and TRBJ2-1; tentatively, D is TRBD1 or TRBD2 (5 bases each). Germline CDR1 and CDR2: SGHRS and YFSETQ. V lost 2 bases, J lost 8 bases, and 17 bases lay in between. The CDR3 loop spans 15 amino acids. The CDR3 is CASSFYGVGGDEQFF. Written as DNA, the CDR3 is TGCGCCAGCAGCTTCTACGGGGTTGGGGGTGATGAGCAGTTCTTC.

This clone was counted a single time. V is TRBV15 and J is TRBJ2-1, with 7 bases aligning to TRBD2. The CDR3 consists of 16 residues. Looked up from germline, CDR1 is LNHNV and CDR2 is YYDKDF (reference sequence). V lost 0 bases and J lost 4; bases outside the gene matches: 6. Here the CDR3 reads CATSRDRGREYNEQFF. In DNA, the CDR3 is TGTGCCACCAGCAGAGATCGGGGGAGGGAATACAATGAGCAGTTCTTC.